These 29 T cell receptor beta chains were sequenced from one sample in a study of blood T cell repertoires in COVID-19. Sequenced by immunoSEQ multiplex PCR; TCRdb stores in-frame clones only, minus some. The data contain around 130,000 clones, roughly 83% of them singletons. Material for sequencing was peripheral blood. These receptors came from a woman aged 30 to 39 who had recovered from COVID-19.

Notes on this clone: Germline and junction disagree at one end, which may indicate a read error. This chain joins TRBV19 and TRBJ1-1, with D possibly being TRBD1 (5 bases). The CDR3 has 16 residues. Germline values: CDR1 LNHDA, CDR2 SQIVND (reference sequence). This CDR3 reads CANSIETAPLNTEAFF. The CDR3 DNA reads as TGTGCCAATAGTATAGAGACAGCCCCTCTGAACACTGAAGCTTTCTTT.

The CDR3 DNA sequence: TGTGCCAGCAGCGGAGGGCGGTCCCTCTATGGCTACACCTTC. As protein: CASSGGRSLYGYTF. The rearrangement uses TRBV25-1 and TRBJ1-2; D remains ambiguous. V gave up 6 bases and J gave up 4 bases, with 15 bases separating them. Looked up from germline, CDR1 is MGHDK and CDR2 is SYGVNS. CDR3 length equals 14 residues.

This chain links TRBV9 with TRBJ2-7; 7 bases align to TRBD2. This CDR3 comprises 13 residues. Per germline, CDR1 SGDLS and CDR2 YYNGEE. J gave up 3 bases and V 0 bases, and 0 bases lay outside the gene matches. CDR3 protein: CASSVGEGYEQYF. CDR3 sequence (DNA): TGTGCCAGCAGCGTAGGGGAGGGCTACGAGCAGTACTTC.

This clone was observed a handful of times. This chain joins TRBV12-5 and TRBJ1-5; no definite D call. The germline V and J ends were trimmed by 8 bases and 5 bases, with 19 bases remaining between them. The CDR3 length is 15 residues. Germline V CDR1 and CDR2: LGHNT, FRNRAP. DNA of the CDR3: TGTGCTAGTAACAAACCGGGAGAAGGTTATCAGCCCCAGCATTTT. Protein: CASNKPGEGYQPQHF.

This chain uses TRBV7-9 with TRBJ2-7; tentatively, D is TRBD1 (7 bases). Germline assignment: CDR1 SEHNR and CDR2 FQNEAQ (reference sequence). Trimming removed 3 bases from V and 6 bases from J, with 18 bases in between. The CDR3 has 15 residues. CDR3 amino acids: CASSFGAGGLFEQYF. The CDR3 bases are TGTGCCAGCAGCTTTGGGGCAGGGGGGCTCTTCGAGCAGTACTTC.

V and J are TRBV6-5 and TRBJ1-4, with D perhaps matching TRBD1 (6 bases). V was shortened by 6 bases and J by 8 bases, with 16 bases between the two germline ends. The CDR3 has 14 residues. Looked up from germline, CDR1 is MNHEY and CDR2 is SVGAGI. In DNA, the CDR3 is TGTGCCAGCAGGGGCGCAGGGGCTGGAGAAAAACTGTTTTTT. This sequence encodes CASRGAGAGEKLFF.

V gene TRBV14 combines with J gene TRBJ2-5, with 8 bases matching TRBD1. Germline values: CDR1 SGHDN, CDR2 FVKESK. This CDR3 is 14 amino acids long. V was pared by 4 bases and J by 1 base, with 2 bases of the junction left unmatched. The CDR3 nucleotides are TGTGCCAGCAGCCGCGACAGGGGCCAAGAGACCCAGTACTTC. This encodes CASSRDRGQETQYF.

The chain combines TRBV30 with TRBJ1-6; D may be TRBD1 (5 bases). CDR3 length equals 15 residues. Germline V gives CDR1 GTSNPN, CDR2 SVGIG (reference sequence). The ends were cut back, 2 bases at V and 10 bases at J, with 18 bases in the middle. CDR3: CAWSPSRQIGSPLHF. In DNA, the CDR3 is TGTGCCTGGAGTCCCTCCCGACAGATCGGATCACCCCTCCACTTT.

DNA for the CDR3: TGTGCCAGCAGCACCCCCGCCGGGGGGACAGGGGCCTACGAGCAGTACTTC. This translates into CASSTPAGGTGAYEQYF. This chain connects TRBV9 to TRBJ2-7, with 10 positions matching TRBD1. This CDR3 contains 17 residues. Per germline, CDR1 SGDLS and CDR2 YYNGEE. V lost 4 bases, J lost 2 bases, and 12 bases stayed unmatched.

The V call is TRBV19, the J call TRBJ2-2; D gene uncertain. Trimming cost V 3 bases and J 6 bases, with 5 bases left between them. The length of the CDR3 is 12 residues. Germline V lookup: CDR1 LNHDA, CDR2 SQIVND (reference sequence). The CDR3 loop is CASSIFPGELFF. CDR3 DNA sequence: TGTGCCAGTAGTATCTTCCCCGGGGAGCTGTTTTTT.

The chain combines TRBV6-1 with TRBJ2-6; D call uncertain. Germline CDR1 is MNHNS and CDR2 is SASEGT. Trimming took 3 bases from V and 0 from J, leaving 3 bases between them. CDR3 size: 14 residues. For the CDR3, the DNA is TGTGCCAGCAGTGACATCTCTGGGGCCAACGTCCTGACTTTC. It is translated as CASSDISGANVLTF.

With regard to this clone: Other nucleotide sequences from this sample produce the same CDR3. The chain carries TRBV9 and TRBJ2-2; D possibly corresponds to TRBD1 (6 bases). The CDR3 is 14 amino acids. Germline CDR1 SGDLS, CDR2 YYNGEE. V lost 2 bases and J 2 bases, leaving 7 bases between the germline ends. The DNA of the CDR3 is TGTGCCAGCAGCGTGGGGGCAAACACCGGGGAGCTGTTTTTT. As protein: CASSVGANTGELFF.

The genes are TRBV29-1 and TRBJ2-1; 7 bases fit TRBD2. Germline trimming cut 4 bases from V and 0 bases from J; bases unmatched to any gene: 6. The CDR3 loop spans 15 amino acids. Germline V lookup: CDR1 SQVTM, CDR2 ANQGSEA. The CDR3 here is CSVGASGVSYNEQFF. CDR3 sequence (DNA): TGCAGCGTTGGGGCTAGCGGTGTCTCCTACAATGAGCAGTTCTTC.

The V gene is TRBV6-1, the J gene TRBJ1-2, with D possibly being TRBD1 (6 bases). The CDR3 is 14 amino acids. Germline CDR1 and CDR2: MNHNS and SASEGT. V was clipped by 1 base and J by 5 bases, with 11 bases between them. DNA for the CDR3: TGTGCCAGCAGTGAAGAGGGGGACACTTATGGCTACACCTTC. Its protein product is CASSEEGDTYGYTF.

CDR3: CASSPQVLFQPQHF. The CDR3 bases are TGTGCCAGCAGTCCTCAGGTCCTGTTCCAGCCCCAGCATTTT. The V and J genes are TRBV6-5 and TRBJ1-5; D unclear. The V gene's germline CDR1 is MNHEY and CDR2 SVGAGI. Trimming removed 5 bases from V and 7 bases from J, with 15 bases in between. The CDR3 has 14 residues.

This clone was seen a few times. V is TRBV2 and J is TRBJ1-2, with D unclear. V lost 3 bases and J 0 bases, leaving 2 bases between the germline ends. CDR3 length: 12 amino acids. From germline, CDR1 is SNHLY and CDR2 FYNNEI. The CDR3 reads CASSDSNYGYTF. CDR3 bases: TGTGCCAGCAGTGACTCTAACTATGGCTACACCTTC.

The chain carries TRBV19 and TRBJ1-5, with D unclear. With 1 base removed from V and 0 bases from J, the gap between germline ends came to 7 bases. The CDR3 is 15 amino acids. Germline loops: CDR1 LNHDA, CDR2 SQIVND (reference sequence). The CDR3 coding sequence is TGTGCCAGTAGTATAGGGCAGGTTAGCAATCAGCCCCAGCATTTT. Translating it yields CASSIGQVSNQPQHF.

This chain links TRBV7-6 with TRBJ1-6; no clear D gene. Per germline, CDR1 SGHVS and CDR2 FNYEAQ. Trimming took 5 bases from V and 6 from J, leaving 14 bases between them. The CDR3 runs 15 residues. This CDR3 is CASSPLGPFNSPLHF. For the CDR3, the DNA is TGTGCCAGCAGCCCCCTGGGCCCTTTTAATTCACCCCTCCACTTT.

J is TRBJ1-1 and V is TRBV6-4; the D is unclear. The CDR3 extends over 13 amino acids. Germline lookup yields CDR1 MRHNA and CDR2 SNTAGT. Between the trimmed V and J ends, which lost 4 bases and 0 bases, there was a span of 6 bases. As DNA, the CDR3 is TGTGCCAGCAGTGCCGGGGTGAACACTGAAGCTTTCTTT. It encodes CASSAGVNTEAFF.

A single count supports this clone. The CDR3 DNA is TGTGCTAGTGCCCTGACAGGGTCCTATGGCTACACCTTC. Its protein product is CASALTGSYGYTF. The gene calls are TRBV12-5 and TRBJ1-2; 7 nucleotides align to TRBD1. V lost 7 bases, J lost 4 bases, and 6 bases stayed unmatched. The CDR3 sequence is 13 residues long. The germline V gene has CDR1 LGHNT and CDR2 FRNRAP.

This chain uses TRBV7-6 with TRBJ2-3; 8 positions match TRBD2. Germline CDR1 SGHVS, CDR2 FNYEAQ. The length of the CDR3 is 16 residues. The ends lost 1 base at V and 0 bases at J; junction bases unmatched: 3. The CDR3, as DNA: TGTGCCAGCAGCTTAGGGCCTAGCGGGAGCACAGATACGCAGTATTTT. It codes for CASSLGPSGSTDTQYF. Full variable domain (rest looked up from reference TRBV7-6 and TRBJ2-3): GAGVSQSPRYKVTKRGQDVALRCDPISGHVSLYWYRQALGQGPEFLTYFNYEAQQDKSGLPNDRFSAERPEGSISTLTIQRTEQRDSAMYRCASSLGPSGSTDTQYFGPGTRLTVL.

The chain joins TRBV10-1 to TRBJ2-5; tentative D call: TRBD2 (6 bases). CDR1 and CDR2 from the germline V gene are WNHNN and SYGVQD (reference sequence). CDR3 length: 14 amino acids. V was pared by 3 bases and J by 2 bases, with 10 bases between. CDR3 nucleotides: TGCGCCAGCAGTGATGGGACTGTTCAAGAGACCCAGTACTTC. This codes for CASSDGTVQETQYF.

The genes are TRBV7-9 and TRBJ2-7; 8 positions match TRBD2. There are 17 residues in the CDR3. V trimming: 7 bases; J trimming: 1 base; junction bases outside the gene matches: 15. Germline CDR1 reads SEHNR; CDR2 reads FQNEAQ (reference sequence). The CDR3, as DNA: TGTGCCAGCACCTTCAGAGGTAGCGGGAAAAGTTCCTACGAGCAGTACTTC. This encodes CASTFRGSGKSSYEQYF.

The gene calls are TRBV30 and TRBJ2-1; weak D call: TRBD2 (7 bases). Germline values: CDR1 GTSNPN, CDR2 SVGIG (reference sequence). Trimming removed 3 bases from V and 12 bases from J, with 27 bases in between. The length of the CDR3 is 16 residues. DNA for the CDR3: TGTGCCTGGAGCCCCATCCGGGGGGCAATCAATGACGCGCAGTTCTTC. This translates into CAWSPIRGAINDAQFF.

The chain joins TRBV3-1 (or the pseudogene TRBV3-2) to TRBJ2-2; a weak D match, TRBD2 (6 bases). Germline V gene sequence: CDR1 LGHDT, CDR2 YNNKEL (reference sequence). Trimming cost V 4 bases and J 5 bases, with 17 bases left between them. CDR3 length: 16 amino acids. Here the CDR3 reads CASSPLGEVRTGELFF. The CDR3 region has the DNA TGTGCCAGCAGCCCTTTGGGGGAGGTGCGGACCGGGGAGCTGTTTTTT.

The chain carries TRBV5-1 and TRBJ2-1, with TRBD2 identical over 10 bases. Per germline, CDR1 SGHRS and CDR2 YFSETQ. V dropped 4 bases and J dropped 0; count of bases not matched to a gene: 4. The CDR3 covers 16 residues. CDR3 amino acids: CASSASSGSSYNEQFF. As DNA, the CDR3 is TGCGCCAGCAGCGCCTCTAGCGGGAGCTCCTACAATGAGCAGTTCTTC.

V gene TRBV19 combines with J gene TRBJ1-5; perhaps TRBD1 as D (6 bases). Trimming left V 7 bases short and J 5 bases short, with 15 bases between. The germline V gene has CDR1 LNHDA and CDR2 SQIVND (reference sequence). The CDR3 is 14 residues long. The CDR3 region is CASTTTGSHQPQHF. Written as DNA, the CDR3 is TGTGCCAGTACTACGACAGGATCACATCAGCCCCAGCATTTT.

This chain joins TRBV5-4 and TRBJ2-7, with 8 bases aligning to TRBD2. V gave up 2 bases and J gave up 7 bases; unmatched junction bases: 11. The germline V gene encodes CDR1 SGHNT and CDR2 YYREEE (reference sequence). This CDR3 is 15 amino acids long. The CDR3 reads CASSLAGAAPTEQYF. Here the CDR3 DNA reads TGTGCCAGCAGCTTAGCGGGAGCCGCCCCTACAGAGCAGTACTTC.

There are a few counts of this clone. This sequence joins TRBV3-1 (or the pseudogene TRBV3-2) and TRBJ1-3, with 8 bases matching TRBD1. The germline gives CDR1 LGHDT, CDR2 YNNKEL (reference sequence). J gave up 4 bases and V 2 bases, and 4 bases lay outside the gene matches. The length of the CDR3 is 15 residues. Here the CDR3 reads CASSQMTGAGNTIYF. The CDR3 region has the DNA TGTGCCAGCAGCCAAATGACAGGGGCAGGAAACACCATATATTTT.